The 30 T cell receptor beta chains presented below share a single source sample, sequenced in a study of T cells in localized non-small cell lung cancer. The method was immunoSEQ multiplex PCR; TCRdb's version includes in-frame clones alone and lacks a portion of them. The repertoire holds 30,000 to 40,000 clones, with under 90% as singletons. This material consisted of peripheral blood, taken before any cancer treatment. The source of these receptors is a man aged 40 to 75 with stage I lung adenocarcinoma.

V is TRBV6-1 and J is TRBJ1-4; possibly TRBD1 for D (5 bases). CDR1 and CDR2 from the germline V gene are MNHNS and SASEGT. V was shortened by 10 bases and J by 13 bases, with 22 bases between the two germline ends. The CDR3 has 13 amino acids. CDR3 amino acids: CATSWGEEGRLFF. CDR3 bases: TGTGCCACCTCCTGGGGGGAGGAAGGGAGACTGTTTTTT.

The chain recombines TRBV29-1 with TRBJ1-1, with 9 bases aligning to TRBD1. Germline lookup yields CDR1 SQVTM and CDR2 ANQGSEA. The trim removed 7 bases at V and 1 base at J, leaving 4 bases unmatched. The CDR3 covers 13 residues. The CDR3 region is CSARDRANTEAFF. The CDR3 DNA reads TGCAGCGCCCGGGACAGGGCGAACACTGAAGCTTTCTTT.

The chain is built from TRBV6-1 and TRBJ1-1; 7 nucleotides match TRBD1. Germline CDR1 reads MNHNS; CDR2 reads SASEGT. CDR3 size: 12 residues. After removal of 6 bases from V and 8 bases from J, the junction contained 6 bases not matched to a gene. This chain's CDR3 is CASRPTGWEAFF. The CDR3 bases are TGTGCCAGCAGACCGACAGGGTGGGAAGCTTTCTTT.

The CDR3 spells CASSSIRDRSMEIHYGYTF. CDR3 sequence (DNA): TGTGCCAGCAGCTCGATTCGGGACAGATCTATGGAAATTCACTATGGCTACACCTTC. V gene TRBV7-9 combines with J gene TRBJ1-2, with 7 bases that match TRBD1. The CDR3 runs 19 residues. V lost 4 bases to trimming and J lost 3 bases; unmatched junction nucleotides: 20. Germline-derived CDR1 and CDR2 are SEHNR and FQNEAQ (reference sequence).

The chain is built from TRBV4-1 and TRBJ1-6; no clear D. The length of the CDR3 is 16 residues. Germline loops: CDR1 MGHRA, CDR2 YSYEKL. The V end lost 0 bases, the J end lost 8 bases, and 14 bases lay between the germline ends. CDR3 bases: TGCGCCAGCAGCCAAGATAGGGATTCCTTTTATTCACCCCTCCACTTT. This translates into CASSQDRDSFYSPLHF.

The chain is built from TRBV19 and TRBJ2-1; TRBD2 matches 11 bases. The V and J ends lost 5 bases and 5 bases, in that order; junction bases with no gene match: 5. Germline assignment: CDR1 LNHDA and CDR2 SQIVND (reference sequence). This CDR3 region has 15 residues. The CDR3 DNA sequence: TGTGCCAGTAGTGGGACTAGCGGTGCCAACAATGAGCAGTTCTTC. Protein product: CASSGTSGANNEQFF.

V is TRBV5-1 and J is TRBJ1-4, with D maybe TRBD1 (6 bases). The CDR3 is 14 amino acids. The V and J ends lost 5 bases and 8 bases respectively, with 16 bases between them. CDR1 is SGHRS and CDR2 is YFSETQ in the germline V gene. The CDR3 DNA follows: TGCGCCAGCAGTCCTGGGGGGCTGGGAGAAAAACTGTTTTTT. It is translated as CASSPGGLGEKLFF.

The V call is TRBV6-1, the J call TRBJ1-4; no clear D. This CDR3 is 10 amino acids long. Per the germline V gene, CDR1 is MNHNS and CDR2 is SASEGT. Trimming cost V 8 bases and J 10 bases, with 8 bases left between them. The CDR3 here is CASGSGKLFF. CDR3 sequence (DNA): TGTGCCAGCGGGAGCGGAAAACTGTTTTTT.

In this sample, this clone turned up once. The chain carries TRBV10-2 and TRBJ1-1; TRBD1 aligns across 8 bases. V lost 8 bases and J lost 1; bases outside the gene matches: 3. Germline V lookup: CDR1 WSHSY, CDR2 SAAADI. The CDR3 consists of 13 residues. Here the CDR3 reads CASGQGRNTEAFF. CDR3 in DNA: TGCGCCAGCGGACAGGGTCGGAACACTGAAGCTTTCTTT.

Concerning this clone: One junction end does not reproduce the germline sequence, and a read error may be involved. This sequence joins TRBV6-6 and TRBJ2-5; D perhaps matches TRBD2 (6 bases). The CDR3 loop spans 14 amino acids. Germline values: CDR1 MNHNY, CDR2 SVGAGI (reference sequence). CDR3 sequence (DNA): TGTGCCAGCAGTAACTCACTAGCCAGGGAGACCCAGTACTTC. Translation gives CASSNSLARETQYF.

The V call is TRBV27, the J call TRBJ1-6, with D unclear. This CDR3 is 16 amino acids long. Germline CDR1 reads MNHEY; CDR2 reads SMNVEV (reference sequence). Trimming took off 4 bases at V and 4 bases at J, with 14 bases between the two ends. Here the CDR3 DNA reads TGTGCCAGCAGTTCAGACCCCCGGAGGTATAATTCACCCCTCCACTTT. The encoded protein is CASSSDPRRYNSPLHF.

The V gene is TRBV4-2, the J gene TRBJ1-6; 9 nucleotides align to TRBD1. CDR1 and CDR2 from the germline V gene are LGHNA and YNFKEQ. The junction had 1 base not matched to a gene; V was cut back by 0 bases and J by 1 base. The CDR3 sequence is 17 residues long. As DNA, the CDR3 is TGTGCCAGCAGCCAAGAACAGGGGGCATCCTATAATTCACCCCTCCACTTT. This encodes CASSQEQGASYNSPLHF.

J is TRBJ1-2 and V is TRBV5-1; D is perhaps TRBD1 (5 bases). V lost 2 bases to trimming and J lost 2 bases, with 10 bases between them. Germline V CDR1 and CDR2: SGHRS, YFSETQ. The CDR3 is 14 amino acids. The CDR3 spells CASSLMGENYGYTF. CDR3 DNA sequence: TGCGCCAGCAGCTTAATGGGGGAGAACTATGGCTACACCTTC.

The chain joins TRBV19 to TRBJ1-5; D is perhaps TRBD1 (6 bases). Trimming cost V 1 base and J 7 bases, with 11 bases left between them. This CDR3 spans 14 amino acids. From germline, CDR1 is LNHDA and CDR2 SQIVND (reference sequence). The CDR3 sequence is CASSIVRGVQPQHF. The CDR3 region has the DNA TGTGCCAGTAGTATAGTCAGGGGAGTACAGCCCCAGCATTTT. The full variable domain, rest sourced from reference TRBV19 and TRBJ1-5, is DGGITQSPKYLFRKEGQNVTLSCEQNLNHDAMYWYRQDPGQGLRLIYYSQIVNDFQKGDIAEGYSVSREKKESFPLTVTSAQKNPTAFYLCASSIVRGVQPQHFGDGTRLSIL.

The chain couples TRBV30 to TRBJ1-1; tentative D call: TRBD1 (5 bases). V gave up 7 bases and J gave up 11 bases, with 17 bases separating them. The germline gives CDR1 GTSNPN, CDR2 SVGIG (reference sequence). The CDR3 covers 11 residues. DNA of the CDR3: TGTGCCTCCACGGTTGGGGGGTGGGCTTTCTTT. This encodes CASTVGGWAFF.

The chain couples TRBV5-1 to TRBJ2-3; a possible D gene is TRBD1 (6 bases). With 4 bases removed from V and 3 bases from J, the gap between germline ends came to 12 bases. Germline CDR1 reads SGHRS; CDR2 reads YFSETQ. This CDR3 contains 14 residues. CDR3 nucleotide sequence: TGCGCCAGCAGCCCAGGACAGAATACAGATACGCAGTATTTT. This translates into CASSPGQNTDTQYF.

The chain carries TRBV29-1 and TRBJ2-7; 7 bases are a match to TRBD2. The CDR3 covers 11 residues. Per the germline V gene, CDR1 is SQVTM and CDR2 is ANQGSEA. The V gene end was trimmed by 4 bases and the J gene end by 4 bases; junction bases not matched to a gene: 1. The CDR3 region has the DNA TGCAGCGTTGGGACTAGGTACGAGCAGTACTTC. It translates to CSVGTRYEQYF.

The J gene is TRBJ1-6, the V gene TRBV5-4; the D is unclear. V shed 2 bases and J shed 0 bases, with 15 bases lying between them. Germline values: CDR1 SGHNT, CDR2 YYREEE (reference sequence). The CDR3 covers 18 residues. CDR3 bases: TGTGCCAGCAGCTTAGCACAGAGTACCAGCTCCTATAATTCACCCCTCCACTTT. Amino acid sequence: CASSLAQSTSSYNSPLHF.

V is TRBV4-1 and J is TRBJ1-6; D is unresolved. Germline V gene data show CDR1 as MGHRA and CDR2 as YSYEKL. The germline V and J ends were trimmed by 1 base and 6 bases, with 10 bases remaining between them. The CDR3 is 15 residues long. CDR3 protein: CASSQVAESNSPLHF. DNA of the CDR3: TGCGCCAGCAGCCAAGTTGCAGAGTCTAATTCACCCCTCCACTTT.

The V and J genes are TRBV5-1 and TRBJ2-4; D ambiguous. The V end lost 4 bases, the J end lost 6 bases, and 20 bases lay between the germline ends. CDR3 length: 16 amino acids. Looked up from germline, CDR1 is SGHRS and CDR2 is YFSETQ. DNA for the CDR3: TGCGCCAGCAGCCCCGCAAAGGAGACGTCCGGAAACATTCAGTACTTC. Its protein is CASSPAKETSGNIQYF. Full variable domain (outside the CDR3, taken from reference TRBV5-1 and TRBJ2-4): KAGVTQTPRYLIKTRGQQVTLSCSPISGHRSVSWYQQTPGQGLQFLFEYFSETQRNKGNFPGRFSGRQFSNSRSEMNVSTLELGDSALYLCASSPAKETSGNIQYFGAGTRLSVL.

The chain joins TRBV5-1 to TRBJ2-2, with unresolved D. The CDR3 spans 14 residues. Germline CDR1 and CDR2: SGHRS and YFSETQ. The V and J ends lost 2 bases and 2 bases respectively, with 7 bases between them. DNA for the CDR3: TGCGCCAGCAGCTTCGGCGGAAACACCGGGGAGCTGTTTTTT. As protein: CASSFGGNTGELFF.

The chain joins TRBV5-1 to TRBJ2-7, with D maybe TRBD2 (6 bases). The germline CDR1 and CDR2 sequences are SGHRS and YFSETQ. With 4 bases removed from V and 4 bases from J, the gap between germline ends came to 15 bases. This CDR3 region has 14 residues. The CDR3 DNA sequence: TGCGCCAGCAGCGTGACTAGTAATGCGTACGAGCAGTACTTC. This gives the protein CASSVTSNAYEQYF.

This chain connects TRBV11-2 to TRBJ1-4, with D tentatively TRBD1 (5 bases). Germline assignment: CDR1 SGHAT and CDR2 FQNNGV. The CDR3 extends over 13 amino acids. V lost 2 bases and J lost 7, with 8 bases in between. The CDR3 bases are TGTGCCAGCAGCTTATCAGGGCCTGAAAAACTGTTTTTT. Translating it yields CASSLSGPEKLFF.

Sample share makes this clone medium-sized. The V call is TRBV19, the J call TRBJ1-4, with 8 bases identical to TRBD1. J was trimmed by 8 bases and V by 6 bases; bases with no gene match: 5. The CDR3 is 13 amino acids. Per the germline V gene, CDR1 is LNHDA and CDR2 is SQIVND (reference sequence). The CDR3 loop reads CASRDRGGEKLFF. In DNA form, the CDR3 reads TGTGCCAGTAGAGACAGGGGAGGGGAAAAACTGTTTTTT.

This chain connects TRBV5-1 to TRBJ1-4, with D tentatively TRBD1 (6 bases). Per the germline V gene, CDR1 is SGHRS and CDR2 is YFSETQ. This CDR3 is built from 16 residues. V dropped 1 base and J dropped 5 bases, with 15 bases sitting between them. CDR3: CASSLPSDSSNEKLFF. In DNA, the CDR3 is TGCGCCAGCAGCTTGCCCTCGGACAGCTCAAATGAAAAACTGTTTTTT.

This chain uses TRBV19 with TRBJ1-1; D perhaps matches TRBD1 (6 bases). V lost 5 bases and J lost 1, with 17 bases in between. The CDR3 covers 16 residues. Germline V gene data show CDR1 as LNHDA and CDR2 as SQIVND (reference sequence). The CDR3 DNA reads as TGTGCCAGTAGTTCCTCCGGGACACTCAAGAACACTGAAGCTTTCTTT. Translating it yields CASSSSGTLKNTEAFF.

CDR3 sequence reads: CASSMVGDSNQPQHF. The CDR3 nucleotides are TGTGCCAGTAGTATGGTGGGGGACAGCAATCAGCCCCAGCATTTT. V usage is TRBV19 and J usage is TRBJ1-5; possibly TRBD1 for D (5 bases). This CDR3 spans 15 amino acids. CDR1 and CDR2 (germline): LNHDA, SQIVND (reference sequence). V lost 3 bases and J 1 base, leaving 10 bases between the germline ends.

The DNA for the CDR3 is TGCAGCGTTGGTCAGGGAAGGAACACCGGGGAGCTGTTTTTT. Protein: CSVGQGRNTGELFF. The chain couples TRBV29-1 to TRBJ2-2; TRBD1 might be the D (5 bases). The length of the CDR3 is 14 residues. Germline assignment: CDR1 SQVTM and CDR2 ANQGSEA. V was trimmed by 4 bases and J by 1 base, leaving 10 bases between them.

The chain's CDR3 is CASSQPGLAGYEQYF. CDR3 bases: TGTGCCAGCAGTCAACCGGGACTAGCGGGCTACGAGCAGTACTTC. The chain employs TRBV27 and TRBJ2-7, with TRBD2 matching over 12 bases. The germline CDR1 and CDR2 sequences are MNHEY and SMNVEV (reference sequence). Trimming at V came to 5 bases and at J to 3 bases, leaving 5 bases not matched to a gene. CDR3 size: 15 residues.

The J gene is TRBJ1-4, the V gene TRBV2; 7 bases are a match to TRBD1. V trimming: 9 bases; J trimming: 6 bases; junction bases outside the gene matches: 13. The CDR3 runs 15 residues. The germline V gene encodes CDR1 SNHLY and CDR2 FYNNEI. The CDR3 region has the DNA TGTGCCAGTAACCTGCTCGGGACAGAGTATGAAAAACTGTTTTTT. Protein: CASNLLGTEYEKLFF. The variable domain in full, completed from reference TRBV2 and TRBJ1-4, reads EPEVTQTPSHQVTQMGQEVILRCVPISNHLYFYWYRQILGQKVEFLVSFYNNEISEKSEIFDDQFSVERPDGSNFTLKIRSTKLEDSAMYFCASNLLGTEYEKLFFGSGTQLSVL.